Reported below is one TCR beta chain. Antigen: not known. The sample comes from a study of cytomegalovirus exposure and HLA in healthy donors. Primers: 60 Vbeta forward and 13 Jbeta reverse. The table came from immunoSEQ multiplex PCR; TCRdb's copy has only in-frame clones and leaves some out. The sample records some 140,000 clones, roughly 80% being singletons. This CDR3 is 14 amino acids long. Trimming cost V 0 bases and J 0 bases, with 8 bases left between them. Germline CDR1 reads GTSNPN; CDR2 reads SVGIG (reference sequence). Study-level findings and limits: While the bulk of TCR sequences proved rare, some public TCRs turned up in many donors.

The rearrangement joins TRBV30 to TRBJ1-1, with D uncertain. Sequencing was carried out using PBMCs. This clonotype was obtained from a man younger than 45 in good health and CMV-seronegative. The CDR3 DNA is TGTGCCTGGAGTGTACTACCTCTGAACACTGAAGCTTTCTTT. Protein sequence: CAWSVLPLNTEAFF.